This T cell receptor (beta chain) was found in a study of cytomegalovirus exposure and HLA in healthy donors. For this clone: Its specificity is unknown.

PCR amplification relied on 60 Vbeta primers (plus 13 Jbeta primers). Sequencing used immunoSEQ multiplex PCR; TCRdb keeps in-frame clones, though not all of them. The sample includes about 110,000 clones, roughly 86% of them seen just once. These donors, healthy bone marrow donors, were studied. Whole-study findings and limits: A later analysis reportedly found fewer N-insertions in an Asian-associated ancestry cluster than the approximately 700-donor mean. The authors considered a cluster of highly shared sequence variants likely to be a sequencing artifact. About 87% or about 30% of the time was how often most TCR beta V segments were productive, according to an earlier analysis.

CDR1 is MNHEY and CDR2 is SVGAGI in the germline V gene. The CDR3 has 14 residues. V lost 4 bases, J lost 11 bases, and 15 bases lay in between. Sequences were obtained from PBMCs. The rearrangement uses TRBV6-5 and TRBJ1-6; TRBD1 is a possible D gene (5 bases). The clonotype was recovered from a man in his forties or fifties in good health and CMV-seronegative. The CDR3 is CASSFGPLGPPLHF. For the CDR3, the DNA is TGTGCCAGCAGTTTTGGACCTTTGGGGCCACCCCTCCACTTT.